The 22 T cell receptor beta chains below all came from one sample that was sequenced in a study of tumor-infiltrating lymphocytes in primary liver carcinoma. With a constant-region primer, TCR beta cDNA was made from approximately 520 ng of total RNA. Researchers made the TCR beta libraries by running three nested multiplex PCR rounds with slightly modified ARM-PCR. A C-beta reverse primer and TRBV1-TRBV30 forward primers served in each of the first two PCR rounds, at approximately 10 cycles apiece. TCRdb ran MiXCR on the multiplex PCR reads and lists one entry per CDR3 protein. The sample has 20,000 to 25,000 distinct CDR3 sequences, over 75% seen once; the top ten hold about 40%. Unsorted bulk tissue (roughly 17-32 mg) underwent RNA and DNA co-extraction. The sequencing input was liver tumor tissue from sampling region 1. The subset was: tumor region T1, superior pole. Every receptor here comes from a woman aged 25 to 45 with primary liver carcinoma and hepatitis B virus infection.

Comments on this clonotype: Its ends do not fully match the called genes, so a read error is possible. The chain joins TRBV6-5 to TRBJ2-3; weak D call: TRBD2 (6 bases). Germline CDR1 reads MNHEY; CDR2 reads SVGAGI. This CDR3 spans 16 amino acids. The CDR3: CANSSSRRRASDTHYF. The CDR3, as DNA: TGTGCCAACAGCAGCTCTCGCAGGAGGGCCAGTGATACGCACTATTTT.

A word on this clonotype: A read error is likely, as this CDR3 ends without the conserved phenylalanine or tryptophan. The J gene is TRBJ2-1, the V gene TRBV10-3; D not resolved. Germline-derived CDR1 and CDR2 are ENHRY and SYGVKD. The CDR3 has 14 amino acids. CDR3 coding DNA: TGTGCCAACAGTCTCACGGCGACCCGGGATGAGCAGTTCTCT. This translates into CANSLTATRDEQFS.

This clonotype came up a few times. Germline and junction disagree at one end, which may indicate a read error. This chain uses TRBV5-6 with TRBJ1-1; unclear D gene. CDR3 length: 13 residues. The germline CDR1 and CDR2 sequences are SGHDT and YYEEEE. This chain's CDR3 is CVSSPLGNTETFF. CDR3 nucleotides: TGTGTCAGCAGCCCCCTCGGAAACACTGAAACTTTCTTT.

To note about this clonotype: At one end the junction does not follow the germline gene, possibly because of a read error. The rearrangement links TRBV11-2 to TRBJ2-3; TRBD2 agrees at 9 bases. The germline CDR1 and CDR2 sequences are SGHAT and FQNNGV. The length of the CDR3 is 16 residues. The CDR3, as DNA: TGTGCCAGCAGCGCGGGACTAGCTCGTATTGTTGATACACAGTATTTT. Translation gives CASSAGLARIVDTQYF. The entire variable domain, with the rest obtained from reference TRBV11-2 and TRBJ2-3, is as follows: EAGVAQSPRYKIIEKRQSVAFWCNPISGHATLYWYQQILGQGPKLLIQFQNNGVVDDSQLPKDRFSAERLKGVDSTLKIQPAKLEDSAVYLCASSAGLARIVDTQYFGPGTRLTVL.

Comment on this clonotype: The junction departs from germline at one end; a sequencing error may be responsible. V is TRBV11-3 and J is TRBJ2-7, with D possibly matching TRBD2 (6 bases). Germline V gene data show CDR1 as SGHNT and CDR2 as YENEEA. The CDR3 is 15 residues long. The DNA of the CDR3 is TGTGTCAGCAGCTTCGGGAGAAGTACAACCTACGAGCAGTACTTC. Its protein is CVSSFGRSTTYEQYF.

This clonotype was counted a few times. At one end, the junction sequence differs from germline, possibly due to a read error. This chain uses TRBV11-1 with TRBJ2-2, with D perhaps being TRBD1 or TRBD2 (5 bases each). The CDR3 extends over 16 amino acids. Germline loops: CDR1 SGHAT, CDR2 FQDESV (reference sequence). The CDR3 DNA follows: TGCGCCAGCAGCTTAGTGAGGGGTACGAACACCGGGGAGCTGTTCTTT. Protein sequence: CASSLVRGTNTGELFF.

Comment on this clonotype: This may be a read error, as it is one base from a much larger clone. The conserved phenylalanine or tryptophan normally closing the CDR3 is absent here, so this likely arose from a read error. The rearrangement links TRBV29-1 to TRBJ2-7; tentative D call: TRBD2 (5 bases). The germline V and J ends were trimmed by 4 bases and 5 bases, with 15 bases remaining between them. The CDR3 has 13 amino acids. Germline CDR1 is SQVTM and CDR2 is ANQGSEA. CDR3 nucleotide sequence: TGCAGCGTTGGAAGCGGTGCGTCCCACGAGCAGTACTTA. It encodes CSVGSGASHEQYL.

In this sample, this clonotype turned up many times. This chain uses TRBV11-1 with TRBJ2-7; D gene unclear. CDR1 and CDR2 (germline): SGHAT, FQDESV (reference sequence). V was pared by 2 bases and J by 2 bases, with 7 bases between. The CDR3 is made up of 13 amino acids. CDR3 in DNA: TGTGCCAGCAGCTTAAGATCGCCCTACGAGCAGTACTTC. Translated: CASSLRSPYEQYF.

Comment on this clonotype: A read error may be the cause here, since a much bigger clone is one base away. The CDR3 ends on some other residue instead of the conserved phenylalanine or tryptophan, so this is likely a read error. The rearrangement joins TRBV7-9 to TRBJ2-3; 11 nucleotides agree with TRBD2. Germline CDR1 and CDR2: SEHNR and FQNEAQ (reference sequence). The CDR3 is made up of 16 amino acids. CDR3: CASSPLLAGATDTQYS. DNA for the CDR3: TGTGCCAGCAGCCCATTACTAGCGGGAGCCACAGATACTCAGTATTCT.

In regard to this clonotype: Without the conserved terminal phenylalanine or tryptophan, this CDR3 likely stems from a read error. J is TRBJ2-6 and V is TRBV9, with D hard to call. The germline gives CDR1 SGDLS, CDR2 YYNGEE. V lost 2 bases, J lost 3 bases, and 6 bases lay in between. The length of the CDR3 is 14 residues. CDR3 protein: CASSVLYGANVLTL. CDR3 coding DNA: TGTGCCAGCAGCGTCTTGTATGGGGCCAACGTCCTGACTTTA.

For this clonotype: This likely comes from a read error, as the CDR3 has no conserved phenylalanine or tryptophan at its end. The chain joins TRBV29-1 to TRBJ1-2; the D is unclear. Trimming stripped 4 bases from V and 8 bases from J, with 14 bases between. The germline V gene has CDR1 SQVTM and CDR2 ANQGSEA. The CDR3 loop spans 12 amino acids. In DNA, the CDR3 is TGCAGCGTTGTTCATTGGGGTAGCGGCTACACCTTA. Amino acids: CSVVHWGSGYTL.

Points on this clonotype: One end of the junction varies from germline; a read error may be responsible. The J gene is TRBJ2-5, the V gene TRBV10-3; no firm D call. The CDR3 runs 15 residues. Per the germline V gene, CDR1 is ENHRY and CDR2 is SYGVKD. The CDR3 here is CAISESATRQESQYF. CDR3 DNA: TGTGCCATCAGCGAGTCTGCTACCAGACAAGAGTCCCAGTACTTC.

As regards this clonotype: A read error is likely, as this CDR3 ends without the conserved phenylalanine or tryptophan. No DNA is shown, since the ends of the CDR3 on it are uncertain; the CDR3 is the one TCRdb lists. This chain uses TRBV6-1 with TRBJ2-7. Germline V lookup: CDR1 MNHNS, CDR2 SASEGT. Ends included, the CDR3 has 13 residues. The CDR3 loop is CASSQPAVYEQYL.

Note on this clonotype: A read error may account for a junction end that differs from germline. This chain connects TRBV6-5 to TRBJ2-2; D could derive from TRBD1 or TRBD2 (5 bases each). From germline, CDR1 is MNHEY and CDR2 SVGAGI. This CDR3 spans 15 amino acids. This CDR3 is CASSTRTRFTGELFF. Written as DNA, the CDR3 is TGTGCCAGCAGTACGCGGACAAGGTTCACCGGGGAACTGTTTTTT.

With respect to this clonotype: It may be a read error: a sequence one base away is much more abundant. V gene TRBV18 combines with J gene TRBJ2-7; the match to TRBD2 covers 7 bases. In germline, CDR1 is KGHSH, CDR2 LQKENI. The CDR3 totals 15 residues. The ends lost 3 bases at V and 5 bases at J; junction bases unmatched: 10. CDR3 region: CASSPSGGSVNEQYF. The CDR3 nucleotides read TGTGCCAGCTCACCTTCCGGCGGGAGTGTCAACGAGCAGTACTTC.

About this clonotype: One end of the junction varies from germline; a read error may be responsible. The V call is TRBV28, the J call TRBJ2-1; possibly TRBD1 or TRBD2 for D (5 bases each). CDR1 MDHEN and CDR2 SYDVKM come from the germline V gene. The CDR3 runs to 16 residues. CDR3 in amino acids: CASSLNSGIDPTGRFF. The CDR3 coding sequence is TGCGCCAGCAGTTTAAACTCGGGAATTGACCCCACGGGGCGGTTCTTC.

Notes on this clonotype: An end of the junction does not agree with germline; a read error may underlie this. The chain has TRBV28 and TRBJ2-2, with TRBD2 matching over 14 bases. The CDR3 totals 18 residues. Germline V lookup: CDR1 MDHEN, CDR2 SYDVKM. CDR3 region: CVSSHWTSGRFNTGELFF. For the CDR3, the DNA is TGTGTCAGCAGTCACTGGACTAGCGGGAGGTTTAACACCGGGGAGCTGTTTTTT. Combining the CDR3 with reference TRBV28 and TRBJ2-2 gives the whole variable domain DVKVTQSSRYLVKRTGEKVFLECVQDMDHENMFWYRQDPGLGLRLIYFSYDVKMKEKGDIPEGYSVSREKKERFSLILESASTNQTSMYLCVSSHWTSGRFNTGELFFGEGSRLTVL.

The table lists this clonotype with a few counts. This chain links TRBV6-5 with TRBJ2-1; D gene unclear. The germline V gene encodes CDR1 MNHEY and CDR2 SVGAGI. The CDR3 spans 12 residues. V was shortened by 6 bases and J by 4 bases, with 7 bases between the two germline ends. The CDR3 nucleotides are TGTGCCAGCAGAGGGAATTACAATGAGCAGTTCTTC. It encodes CASRGNYNEQFF.

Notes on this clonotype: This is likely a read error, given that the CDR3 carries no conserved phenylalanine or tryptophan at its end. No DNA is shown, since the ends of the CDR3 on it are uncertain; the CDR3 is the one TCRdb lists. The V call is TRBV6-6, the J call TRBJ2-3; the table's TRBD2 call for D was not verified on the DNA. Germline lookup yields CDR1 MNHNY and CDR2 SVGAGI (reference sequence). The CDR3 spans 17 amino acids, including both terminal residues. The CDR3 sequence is CASNSTLDRGGQIGRYS.

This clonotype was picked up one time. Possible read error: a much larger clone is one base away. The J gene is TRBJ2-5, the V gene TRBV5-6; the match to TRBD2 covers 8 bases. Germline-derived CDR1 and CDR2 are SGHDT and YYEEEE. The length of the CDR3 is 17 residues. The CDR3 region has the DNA TGTGACAGCAGCTTAGGGTGTCAGCGGGAGTTTAAAGAGACCCAGTACTTC. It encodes CDSSLGCQREFKETQYF.

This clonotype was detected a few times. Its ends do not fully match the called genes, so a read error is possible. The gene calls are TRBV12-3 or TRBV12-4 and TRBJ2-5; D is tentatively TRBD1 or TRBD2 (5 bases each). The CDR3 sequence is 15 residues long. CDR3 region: CARSAYPGSEETQYF. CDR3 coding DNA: TGTGCCCGCAGCGCCTACCCAGGGAGCGAAGAGACCCAGTACTTC.

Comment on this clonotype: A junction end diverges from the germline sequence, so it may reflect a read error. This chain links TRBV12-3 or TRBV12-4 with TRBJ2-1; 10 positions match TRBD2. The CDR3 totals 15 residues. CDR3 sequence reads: CAGTLLAGLHNELFF. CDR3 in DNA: TGTGCCGGCACCCTACTAGCGGGACTTCACAATGAGCTGTTCTTC.